This T cell receptor beta chain was recovered during a study of regulatory T cells in long-lasting Graves disease (dated by TCRdb to the early 2020s). With regard to the full study: Persistent Graves' disease was defined as antithyroid drug treatment for over 5 years with persistently positive TSH receptor autoantibodies. A total of approximately 35 samples were covered by TCR sequencing, comprising roughly 13 persistent and around 20 newly diagnosed Graves' disease patients. The study was conducted in China and was registered as a clinical trial. Persistent Graves' disease patients were compared with newly diagnosed Graves' disease patients by peripheral blood TCR sequencing and RNA sequencing. Antithyroid drugs had been taken for approximately 10 years on average by persistent Graves' disease patients in the clinical cohort. Overall results and qualifications from the work: Persistent Graves' disease patients showed lower TCR Shannon entropy and fewer highly expanded clones than newly diagnosed patients, suggesting clonal expansion. Persistent patients shared more public clonotypes among themselves (over 2,500) than newly diagnosed patients did (more than 950). As a limitation, the authors acknowledged that the small sample size may reduce accuracy. The study examined only peripheral blood because the primary lesion, thyroid tissue, could not be accessed. TRBV28, TRBJ1-2 and TRBJ2-5 were preferentially used in persistent disease, while TRBV20-1 and TRBJ2-1 were favored in newly diagnosed disease. Only the TCR beta chain was sequenced and analyzed.

The time point label, as the study defines it: persistent/refractory GD, antithyroid drugs over 5 years with positive TRAb. For both TCR sequencing and RNA sequencing, RNA was extracted from PBMCs in TRIzol. Graves' disease was diagnosed according to American Thyroid Association guidelines. The patients came from an endocrinology department in Xi'an, China. Each patient gave approximately 8.8 milliliters of peripheral blood, collected in an EDTA anticoagulant tube. PBMCs were isolated by Ficoll Paque Plus density gradient separation without further T cell sorting. An Agilent 2100 Bioanalyzer and agarose gel were used to assess RNA quality, and a NanoDrop 2000 was used to measure RNA concentration. This clonotype has ten or more counts. Its cognate antigen has yet to be identified. There are no base qualities to consult, and no much larger clone falls within one base. The protocol used for the library was multiplex PCR. Reads for this sample came from an Illumina HiSeq 4000. TCR beta libraries were built with iRepertoire HTBI primers and Arm-PCR amplification of CDR3 regions. PCR products were gel purified before sequencing. In the authors' own workflow: Across samples, fewer than 70 TRBV and 15 or so TRBJ segments were identified and used for gene usage analysis of CDR3 amino acid clonotypes. COPE and FqMerger were used to merge filtered high-quality paired reads into contigs. BLAST was used to align contigs to the IMGT TRBV, TRBD and TRBJ reference genes, and CDR3 was defined following IMGT. Any clonotype with a frequency above 0.1% was counted as a highly expanded clone. Repertoire diversity was measured by Shannon entropy, and V-J evenness by the Gini coefficient. Public clonotypes were defined as clonotypes shared by more than one individual. Clones were called with MiXCR by TCRdb after fastp trimmed the public reads at Q25, and only in-frame beta chains were retained. Rows are unified per CDR3 protein, each entry keeping the most common DNA and genes. The V and J calls shown here were made by TCRdb, not taken from the authors' results. The sample profile shows about 340,000 distinct CDR3 sequences; about 20% of them were found once. Less than 30% of the sample is held by the ten biggest clonotypes.

After removal of 4 bases from V and 5 bases from J, the junction retains 5 bases not matched to a gene. The CDR3 covers 14 residues, taking in both the cysteine and the phenylalanine. Left in the record is the CDR3 DNA by itself, 42 bases read in frame from the first base. The germline V gene sets CDR1 to MNHEY and CDR2 to SVGAGI. The sequence was collected from a female donor with Graves disease. Material: peripheral blood mononuclear cells (PBMCs), obtained when the disease was refractory, from a patient treated with antithyroid drugs. The rearrangement combines TRBV6-5 with TRBJ1-2; 9 bases in the middle match TRBD1. The DNA sequence is TGTGCCAGCAGTTCAGACAGGGGGAGGTATGGCTACACCTTC. Translated, it reads CASSSDRGRYGYTF.